A selection of T cell receptor beta chains follows, all from one sample in a study of blood T cell repertoires in COVID-19. The repertoire was sequenced with immunoSEQ multiplex PCR; TCRdb's copy has only in-frame clones and lacks some. This table has around 220,000 clones, 86% appearing once. The sample taken for sequencing was peripheral blood. These receptors were taken from a woman in her forties or fifties with COVID-19, enrolled during active disease. Both conserved end residues are part of each CDR3. The D gene is left open where the match is weak. Only some rows state a clone size, as once, few, many or a class for expanded clones.

V	D	J	size	DNA	CDR3
TRBV19	.	TRBJ2-3	.	TGTGCCAGTAGCCCAGCCGGGACATACCCCACAGATACGCAGTATTTT	CASSPAGTYPTDTQYF
TRBV19	TRBD1	TRBJ2-1	.	TGTGCCAGTAGTCCCTTTGGACAGGGGTACAATGAGCAGTTCTTC	CASSPFGQGYNEQFF
TRBV2	.	TRBJ2-3	.	TGTGCCAGCATGACTACTGGGGGGGCCGGCACAGATACGCAGTATTTT	CASMTTGGAGTDTQYF
TRBV7-9	.	TRBJ2-1	.	TGTGCCAGCAGTCTTCGACAGGTCGCTGAGCAGTTCTTC	CASSLRQVAEQFF
TRBV20-1	TRBD2	TRBJ2-1	.	TGCAGTGCTAGTGAGCTAGCGGGGCGAAATGAGCAGTTCTTC	CSASELAGRNEQFF
TRBV6-4	.	TRBJ1-2	once	TGTGCCAGCAACCCACAGGGAAGGGGTGGCTACACCTTC	CASNPQGRGGYTF
TRBV10-2	.	TRBJ1-2	.	TGCGCCAGCAGTGATCGAGCATACGGCTACACCTTC	CASSDRAYGYTF
TRBV28	.	TRBJ2-4	.	TGTGCCAGCAGCGCACTTGGAGGGATTCAGTACTTC	CASSALGGIQYF
TRBV4-1	.	TRBJ2-3	.	TGCGCCAGCAGCCACCTCCCGGGCGGGGGCGGGGATACGCAGTATTTT	CASSHLPGGGGDTQYF
TRBV9	TRBD1	TRBJ2-7	.	TGTGCCAGCGGGACAGGGGGCGATCTTTCCTACGAGCAGTACTTC	CASGTGGDLSYEQYF
TRBV6-5	TRBD1	TRBJ1-2	.	TGTGCCAGCATTGCAGGGACAGGGACACTCTATGGCTACACCTTC	CASIAGTGTLYGYTF
TRBV7-2	TRBD1	TRBJ1-1	once	TGTGCCAGCAGCTTTCGACAGGGGACCACTGAAGCTTTCTTT	CASSFRQGTTEAFF
TRBV25-1	.	TRBJ1-2	once	TGTGCCAGCCCGCCCGGGACTAAGACCGGCTACACCTTC	CASPPGTKTGYTF
TRBV11-2	.	TRBJ1-1	.	TGTGCCAGCAGCTACGGGGATATGAACACTGAAGCTTTCTTT	CASSYGDMNTEAFF
TRBV5-1	TRBD1	TRBJ1-1	.	TGCGCCAGCAGCCAAAAACAGGGGATGAACACTGAAGCTTTCTTT	CASSQKQGMNTEAFF
TRBV3-1/TRBV3-2	TRBD1	TRBJ1-2	.	TGTGCCAGCAGAGGGACAGAAAACTATGGCTACACCTTC	CASRGTENYGYTF
TRBV2	TRBD1	TRBJ1-2	.	TGTGCCAGGGAGAATAAACAGGGGGCGGATGGCTACACCTTC	CARENKQGADGYTF
TRBV25-1	.	TRBJ1-5	.	TGTGCCAGCAGTCCGTGGACAGACAATCAGCCCCAGCATTTT	CASSPWTDNQPQHF
TRBV19	.	TRBJ1-1	.	TGTGCCAGTAGTCCCGGCGGAAAGAACACTGAAGCTTTCTTT	CASSPGGKNTEAFF
TRBV6-5	.	TRBJ1-4	.	TGTGCCAGCAGTTCGGGGTTACCTAATGAAAAACTGTTTTTT	CASSSGLPNEKLFF
TRBV6-4	.	TRBJ2-3	.	TGTGCCAGCAGTGACGCGGTTTCTCGACTATTTTGGCTATTTCCAGATACGCAGTATTTT	CASSDAVSRLFWLFPDTQYF
TRBV7-8	.	TRBJ1-1	.	TGTGCCAGCAGCTTCGACACCCTCACTGAAGCTTTCTTT	CASSFDTLTEAFF
TRBV28	.	TRBJ1-5	.	TGTGCCAGCAGTTTAAGAACCCAGGCCCAGCATTTT	CASSLRTQAQHF
TRBV6-5	.	TRBJ2-1	.	TGTGCCAGCAGGGCGGAGGGAAAATACAATGAGCAGTTCTTC	CASRAEGKYNEQFF
TRBV7-2	.	TRBJ1-1	.	TGTGCCAGCAGCCTGGACAGTAACATGAACACTGAAGCTTTCTTT	CASSLDSNMNTEAFF
TRBV13	TRBD1	TRBJ2-3	.	TGTGCCAGCAGCTCTCGACAGGGGGAGAGCACAGATACGCAGTATTTT	CASSSRQGESTDTQYF
TRBV5-1	.	TRBJ1-2	.	TGCGCCAGCCTCGGGGTAGGGGGCTACACCTTC	CASLGVGGYTF
TRBV29-1	TRBD1	TRBJ1-1	.	TGCAGCGTGAGGGGGGGGACAGGCTCGAACACTGAAGCTTTCTTT	CSVRGGTGSNTEAFF
TRBV11-2	TRBD1	TRBJ1-3	.	TGTGCCAGCAGCCCTGACAGGGTCTCTGGAAACACCATATATTTT	CASSPDRVSGNTIYF
TRBV5-5	TRBD1	TRBJ1-2	.	TGTGCCAGCAGCTTGGATTTGACAGGGGGCGCGATTGCCTATGGCTACACCTTC	CASSLDLTGGAIAYGYTF
TRBV7-2	TRBD1	TRBJ1-5	.	TGTGCCAGCAGTTTACAGGGGTTTCGGAATCAGCCCCAGCATTTT	CASSLQGFRNQPQHF
TRBV6-1	.	TRBJ2-4	.	TGTGCCAGCAGTGAAAGGTCTAGCGCAAACATTCAGTACTTC	CASSERSSANIQYF
TRBV7-8	.	TRBJ2-3	.	TGTGCCAGCAGCACACCAGGGGCAGATACGCAGTATTTT	CASSTPGADTQYF